What follows are 21 T cell receptor beta chains derived from one specimen sequenced in a study of blood T cell repertoires in COVID-19. TCRdb's copy holds only in-frame clones and misses some; the assay was immunoSEQ multiplex PCR. The sample carries 320,000 or so clones, around 85% recorded once. The sequenced sample consisted of PBMCs or T cells enriched from blood (not recorded which). The receptors come from a woman aged 25 to 39 who had been exposed to COVID-19.

This clone has just one count. The chain joins TRBV2 to TRBJ2-1; 10 positions agree with TRBD2. Germline V gene data show CDR1 as SNHLY and CDR2 as FYNNEI. The length of the CDR3 is 15 residues. The V gene end was trimmed by 4 bases and the J gene end by 8 bases; junction bases not matched to a gene: 8. In DNA, the CDR3 is TGTGCCAGCAGTGTTCTAGCGGGAGTAGATCATGAGCAGTTCTTC. It is translated as CASSVLAGVDHEQFF.

This rearrangement joins TRBV7-3 to TRBJ1-3; TRBD1 might be the D (6 bases). Germline V gene lookup returns CDR1 SGHTA and CDR2 FQGTGA. Trimming removed 4 bases at V and 4 bases at J, with 14 bases between. This CDR3 is built from 15 residues. The chain's CDR3 is CASSSSGTRGNTIYF. CDR3 in DNA: TGTGCCAGCAGCTCCTCCGGGACACGGGGAAACACCATATATTTT.

V gene TRBV12-3 or TRBV12-4 combines with J gene TRBJ1-6; weak D call: TRBD1 (5 bases). The V gene lost 10 bases and the J gene lost 7 bases, with 14 bases spanning the gap. This CDR3 is 13 amino acids long. The DNA for the CDR3 is TGTGCCACCACGGGGGTATTCAATTCACCCCTCCACTTT. Translated: CATTGVFNSPLHF.

This rearrangement joins TRBV4-3 to TRBJ2-5; D gene uncertain. This CDR3 spans 15 amino acids. Between the trimmed V and J ends, which lost 0 bases and 1 base, there was a span of 9 bases. Germline V lookup: CDR1 LGHNA, CDR2 YSLEER. CDR3 protein: CASSQDIGPQETQYF. CDR3 DNA: TGCGCCAGCAGCCAAGATATTGGCCCCCAAGAGACCCAGTACTTC.

The chain recombines TRBV7-9 with TRBJ1-2; the D gene is possibly TRBD1 (5 bases). The CDR3 spans 15 residues. V dropped 1 base and J dropped 4 bases, with 13 bases sitting between them. Per germline, CDR1 SEHNR and CDR2 FQNEAQ (reference sequence). CDR3: CASSLVFRTSYGYTF. The CDR3 DNA follows: TGTGCCAGCAGCTTAGTATTTAGGACATCCTATGGCTACACCTTC.

The V and J genes are TRBV6-5 and TRBJ1-2, with D possibly matching TRBD1 (5 bases). CDR1 and CDR2 from the germline V gene are MNHEY and SVGAGI. This CDR3 has 13 amino acids. Trimming shortened V by 5 bases and J by 2 bases, and 9 bases separated the two germline ends. CDR3 sequence (DNA): TGTGCCAGCAGTAACGCAGGGAACTATGGCTACACCTTC. Translated: CASSNAGNYGYTF.

The V call is TRBV5-1, the J call TRBJ2-7; TRBD2 matches at 8 bases. The CDR3 is 15 amino acids. V lost 1 base, J lost 0 bases, and 3 bases stayed unmatched. In germline, CDR1 is SGHRS, CDR2 YFSETQ. The DNA for the CDR3 is TGCGCCAGCAGCTTGCCGGGACTAGGCTCCTACGAGCAGTACTTC. It encodes CASSLPGLGSYEQYF.

This clone turned up a few times. CDR3 DNA sequence: TGTGCCTGGAGTGTGGGCTCGAACACTGAAGCTTTCTTT. It specifies CAWSVGSNTEAFF. V usage is TRBV30 and J usage is TRBJ1-1; D is ambiguous. Looked up from germline, CDR1 is GTSNPN and CDR2 is SVGIG (reference sequence). The V end lost 0 bases, the J end lost 1 base, and 6 bases lay between the germline ends. The CDR3 totals 13 residues.

The chain recombines TRBV6-6 with TRBJ1-4; D unresolved. V lost 0 bases to trimming and J lost 5 bases, with 10 bases between them. The germline gives CDR1 MNHNY, CDR2 SVGAGI (reference sequence). The CDR3 length is 15 residues. Here the CDR3 DNA reads TGTGCCAGCAGTTACTCACAGTTGGGCAATGAAAAACTGTTTTTT. Amino acids: CASSYSQLGNEKLFF.

The chain uses TRBV7-9 and TRBJ2-7; 10 nucleotides align to TRBD1. CDR1 and CDR2 from the germline V gene are SEHNR and FQNEAQ (reference sequence). The CDR3 is 13 amino acids. V gave up 8 bases and J gave up 1 base; unmatched junction bases: 2. The CDR3: CASEGQGSYEQYF. In DNA, the CDR3 is TGTGCCAGCGAGGGACAGGGGTCCTACGAGCAGTACTTC.

This chain connects TRBV5-4 to TRBJ1-2, with D perhaps TRBD1 (5 bases). Germline lookup yields CDR1 SGHNT and CDR2 YYREEE (reference sequence). Trimming stripped 2 bases from V and 6 bases from J, with 8 bases between. The CDR3 is 12 amino acids. CDR3 region: CASSLWGDGYTF. CDR3 nucleotide sequence: TGTGCCAGCAGCTTATGGGGGGATGGCTACACCTTC.

This clone was observed once. The chain uses TRBV23-1 and TRBJ2-5; D is perhaps TRBD1 (5 bases). TRBV23-1 is given ORF status, its function remaining uncertain. The CDR3 spans 18 residues. V gave up 0 bases and J gave up 4 bases, with 21 bases separating them. The CDR3 DNA sequence: TGCGCCAGCAGTCAATCGCAGGAATTCTCTGGGGCGCCAGAGACCCAGTACTTC. Encoded protein: CASSQSQEFSGAPETQYF.

The chain is built from TRBV5-5 and TRBJ1-2; D remains ambiguous. CDR1 and CDR2 (germline): SGHKS, YYEKEE (reference sequence). With 4 bases removed from V and 0 bases from J, the gap between germline ends came to 10 bases. CDR3 length: 14 amino acids. The CDR3 sequence: CASSADTANYGYTF. The DNA of the CDR3 is TGTGCCAGCAGCGCCGACACAGCTAACTATGGCTACACCTTC. Full variable domain (missing parts from reference TRBV5-5 and TRBJ1-2): DAGVTQSPTHLIKTRGQQVTLRCSPISGHKSVSWYQQVLGQGPQFIFQYYEKEERGRGNFPDRFSARQFPNYSSELNVNALLLGDSALYLCASSADTANYGYTFGSGTRLTVV.

As DNA, the CDR3 is TGTGCCAGCTCACCACGACAGGACGAGACCCAGTACTTC. Translated: CASSPRQDETQYF. The V call is TRBV18, the J call TRBJ2-5; possibly TRBD1 for D (6 bases). This CDR3 has 13 residues. V shed 1 base and J shed 5 bases, with 8 bases lying between them. Germline V gene sequence: CDR1 KGHSH, CDR2 LQKENI.

The gene calls are TRBV27 and TRBJ2-3; TRBD1 is a possible D gene (6 bases). V was clipped by 2 bases and J by 0 bases, with 9 bases between them. Germline CDR1 and CDR2: MNHEY and SMNVEV (reference sequence). This CDR3 comprises 15 residues. The DNA for the CDR3 is TGTGCCAGCAGTTTAAACAGGGCCAGCACAGATACGCAGTATTTT. The encoded protein is CASSLNRASTDTQYF.

The chain recombines TRBV4-3 with TRBJ2-7; 9 bases line up with TRBD1. V lost 0 bases, J lost 2 bases, and 8 bases stayed unmatched. The CDR3 consists of 17 residues. Germline assignment: CDR1 LGHNA and CDR2 YSLEER. CDR3 sequence: CASSQEFGTGMTYEQYF. DNA for the CDR3: TGCGCCAGCAGCCAAGAGTTTGGGACAGGGATGACCTACGAGCAGTACTTC.

The chain is built from TRBV18 and TRBJ1-5; 8 bases agree with TRBD1. Germline assignment: CDR1 KGHSH and CDR2 LQKENI. The CDR3 totals 16 residues. Unmatched junction bases numbered 7, after V lost 3 bases and J lost 3 bases. CDR3 residues: CASSPSGQAINQPQHF. In DNA form, the CDR3 reads TGTGCCAGCTCACCTTCGGGACAGGCGATCAATCAGCCCCAGCATTTT.

This chain uses TRBV19 with TRBJ2-5; D is possibly TRBD2 (6 bases). The CDR3 covers 13 residues. V lost 8 bases and J lost 5, with 15 bases in between. Germline V CDR1 and CDR2: LNHDA, SQIVND (reference sequence). In DNA, the CDR3 is TGTGCCAGTGGGGGGAGGCCGGGGGAGACCCAGTACTTC. It encodes CASGGRPGETQYF. Supplemented by reference TRBV19 and TRBJ2-5, the full variable domain reads DGGITQSPKYLFRKEGQNVTLSCEQNLNHDAMYWYRQDPGQGLRLIYYSQIVNDFQKGDIAEGYSVSREKKESFPLTVTSAQKNPTAFYLCASGGRPGETQYFGPGTRLLVL.

The genes are TRBV5-1 and TRBJ1-2, with 11 bases matching TRBD1. Germline lookup yields CDR1 SGHRS and CDR2 YFSETQ. V dropped 2 bases and J dropped 3; count of bases not matched to a gene: 3. The CDR3 totals 15 residues. The DNA of the CDR3 is TGCGCCAGCAGCTTCCCGGGACAGGGGGACTATGGCTACACCTTC. This encodes CASSFPGQGDYGYTF.

The CDR3 region is CASIHRHPSGHRLFYEQYF. CDR3 nucleotide sequence: TGTGCCAGCATCCACCGTCATCCCTCGGGACATCGCCTTTTTTACGAGCAGTACTTC. The chain combines TRBV6-4 with TRBJ2-7; D is possibly TRBD1 (6 bases). The CDR3 spans 19 residues. Germline loops: CDR1 MRHNA, CDR2 SNTAGT. Trimming removed 7 bases at V and 4 bases at J, with 32 bases between.

The CDR3 loop is CASSLPTSGSYEQYF. CDR3 bases: TGTGCCAGCAGTTTACCTACTAGCGGAAGCTACGAGCAGTACTTC. V usage is TRBV28 and J usage is TRBJ2-7; 8 bases are shared with TRBD2. Germline V CDR1 and CDR2: MDHEN, SYDVKM. After removal of 2 bases from V and 3 bases from J, the junction contained 6 bases not matched to a gene. This CDR3 has 15 residues.